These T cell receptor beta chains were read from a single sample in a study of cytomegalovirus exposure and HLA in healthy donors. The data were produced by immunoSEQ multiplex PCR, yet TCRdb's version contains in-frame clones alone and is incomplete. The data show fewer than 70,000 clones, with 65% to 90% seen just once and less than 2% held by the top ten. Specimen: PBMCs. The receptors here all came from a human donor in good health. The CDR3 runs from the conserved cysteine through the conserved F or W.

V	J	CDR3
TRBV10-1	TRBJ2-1	CASSEEHEQFF
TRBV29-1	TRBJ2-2	CSVEEGQGVLNTGELFF
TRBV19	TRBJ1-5	CASSTGRDQPQHF
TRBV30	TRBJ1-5	CAWSLRTGNQPQHF
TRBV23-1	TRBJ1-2	CASSHNRGTLYGYTF
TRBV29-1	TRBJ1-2	CSVRGIYGYTF
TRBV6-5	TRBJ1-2	CASRGGGYGYTF
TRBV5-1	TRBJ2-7	CASSLYSYEQYF
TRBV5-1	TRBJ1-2	CASSLGTGQGGGGYTF
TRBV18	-	CASSPQRDRAHEQYF
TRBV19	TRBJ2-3	CASSREGRTQYF
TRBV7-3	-	CASSLSAGGSQYF
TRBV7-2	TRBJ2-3	CASSLVSGGPDTQYF
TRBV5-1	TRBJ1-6	CASSLPQSNSPLHF
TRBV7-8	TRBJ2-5	CASRYRLAGPLPYQETQYF
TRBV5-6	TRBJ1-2	CASSWRSTGNYGYTF
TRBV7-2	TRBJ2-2	CASSLNGEGELFF
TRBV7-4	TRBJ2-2	CASSLIRLAVGELFF
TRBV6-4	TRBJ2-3	CASSVGTGGYTDTQYF
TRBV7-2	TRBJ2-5	CASSLGSFRGWYQETQYF